Presented here are 19 T cell receptor beta chains from one specimen sequenced in a study of cytomegalovirus exposure and HLA in healthy donors (dated by TCRdb to about 2017). To prepare the library, the immunoSEQ multiplex PCR assay was applied. For the multiplex PCR, a mixture combining 60 forward primers for TCR Vbeta segments and 13 reverse primers for TCR Jbeta segments was used. The source is immuneACCESS, and TCRdb retained only in-frame sequences with V and J called. Part of the clones is not carried over; for the studies checked, unresolved V genes explain less than half of this, and the remainder is unexplained. For this sample there are around 150,000 clones; roughly 78% appear just once. 3% to 3.5% of the sample is in the top ten clones. The sample taken for sequencing was PBMCs. The receptors derive from a woman in her thirties or forties in good health and CMV-seronegative.

This sequence joins TRBV7-2 and TRBJ1-2, with unresolved D. Deletions cut 2 bases from V and 8 bases from J, with 18 bases between. The CDR3 is 15 amino acids. CDR1 and CDR2 (germline): SGHTA, FQGNSA. The CDR3 spells CASSLQSPRERGYTF. CDR3 bases: TGTGCCAGCAGCTTACAGTCCCCGAGGGAACGAGGCTACACCTTC.

CDR3 sequence reads: CASSDWLGQGNNQPQHF. The CDR3 DNA is TGTGCCAGCAGTGATTGGCTAGGACAGGGGAACAATCAGCCCCAGCATTTT. J is TRBJ1-5 and V is TRBV2; 9 bases are a match to TRBD1. Trimming at V came to 3 bases and at J to 3 bases, leaving 9 bases not matched to a gene. This CDR3 has 17 residues. Germline V lookup: CDR1 SNHLY, CDR2 FYNNEI.

The V call is TRBV5-1, the J call TRBJ1-1; D call uncertain. The V end was cut by 4 bases, the J end by 0 bases, with 10 bases between. The CDR3 sequence is 14 residues long. The V gene's germline CDR1 is SGHRS and CDR2 YFSETQ. This CDR3 is CASSSVGMNTEAFF. DNA for the CDR3: TGCGCCAGCAGCAGCGTAGGTATGAACACTGAAGCTTTCTTT.

The chain is built from TRBV10-1 and TRBJ1-6; 10 positions match TRBD1. J gave up 4 bases and V 6 bases, and 3 bases lay outside the gene matches. From germline, CDR1 is WNHNN and CDR2 SYGVQD (reference sequence). The CDR3 consists of 15 residues. CDR3 in DNA: TGCGCCAGCAGCAGGGACAGGGGATATAATTCACCCCTCCACTTT. It yields the protein CASSRDRGYNSPLHF.

This chain connects TRBV6-5 to TRBJ1-2; D gene unclear. Germline CDR1 and CDR2: MNHEY and SVGAGI. Trimming shortened V by 4 bases and J by 4 bases, and 10 bases separated the two germline ends. The CDR3 covers 13 residues. CDR3 residues: CASSSRDFYGYTF. The CDR3 nucleotides read TGTGCCAGCAGTTCGCGAGACTTCTATGGCTACACCTTC.

This clone was counted between two and nine times. The V and J genes are TRBV7-8 and TRBJ2-7; unclear D gene. Germline CDR1 and CDR2: SGHVS and FQNEAQ. The CDR3 is 12 residues long. The V and J ends lost 5 bases and 1 base respectively, with 6 bases between them. CDR3 loop: CASSDKSYEQYF. In DNA, the CDR3 is TGTGCCAGCAGCGACAAGTCCTACGAGCAGTACTTC.

Here the CDR3 DNA reads TGTGCCAGCAGTGAATCGGGTGGGGCCGCTGAGACCCAGTACTTC. Protein sequence: CASSESGGAAETQYF. The chain combines TRBV25-1 with TRBJ2-5, with a weak D call TRBD1 (5 bases). The CDR3 loop spans 15 amino acids. V was cut by 1 base and J by 5 bases, with 14 bases left in between. From germline, CDR1 is MGHDK and CDR2 SYGVNS.

The gene calls are TRBV2 and TRBJ1-5; the D gene is possibly TRBD1 (5 bases). Deletions cut 6 bases from V and 9 bases from J, with 15 bases between. Germline CDR1 and CDR2: SNHLY and FYNNEI. The CDR3 is 13 residues long. Here the CDR3 DNA reads TGTGCCAGCAGGGGACGGGAGATTGGGCCCCAGCATTTT. Its translation is CASRGREIGPQHF.

The chain is built from TRBV19 and TRBJ2-7; TRBD2 agrees at 15 bases. Trimming removed 5 bases from V and 0 bases from J; junction bases left unmatched: 5. CDR3 length equals 17 residues. The germline gives CDR1 LNHDA, CDR2 SQIVND (reference sequence). The CDR3 protein is CASSGTSGGSASYEQYF. Here the CDR3 DNA reads TGTGCCAGTAGTGGGACTAGCGGGGGGTCTGCCTCCTACGAGCAGTACTTC.

V usage is TRBV18 and J usage is TRBJ1-2; D unclear. Per germline, CDR1 KGHSH and CDR2 LQKENI. Trimming pared 3 bases from V and 0 bases from J, leaving 11 bases between. The CDR3 spans 15 residues. The CDR3 sequence: CASSPAAGSNYGYTF. The CDR3 DNA is TGTGCCAGCTCACCTGCGGCTGGGTCTAACTATGGCTACACCTTC.

This chain connects TRBV13 to TRBJ1-2, with 11 nucleotides matching TRBD1. CDR3 length equals 19 residues. Trimming removed 5 bases from V and 2 bases from J; junction bases left unmatched: 16. CDR1 and CDR2 from the germline V gene are PRHDT and FYEKMQ (reference sequence). The chain's CDR3 is CASSPGQGATWVLNYGYTF. The CDR3 coding sequence is TGTGCCAGCAGCCCCGGACAGGGGGCGACGTGGGTACTAAACTATGGCTACACCTTC.

Written as DNA, the CDR3 is TGTGCCAGCAGTCAGACGAGGAAGAAAAACATTCAGTACTTC. The encoded protein is CASSQTRKKNIQYF. The chain employs TRBV14 and TRBJ2-4; D gene ambiguous. Germline loops: CDR1 SGHDN, CDR2 FVKESK. Between the trimmed V and J ends, which lost 6 bases and 4 bases, there was a span of 13 bases. There are 14 residues in the CDR3.

CDR3: CASSSLAGGYNEQFF. CDR3 nucleotide sequence: TGTGCCAGCAGCTCTCTAGCGGGGGGGTACAATGAGCAGTTCTTC. V and J are TRBV5-6 and TRBJ2-1; 12 bases align to TRBD2. The CDR3 sequence is 15 residues long. V lost 3 bases to trimming and J lost 4 bases; unmatched junction nucleotides: 2. The germline gives CDR1 SGHDT, CDR2 YYEEEE.

This clone was seen only once. The CDR3 sequence: CASSLGLRGSQETQYF. The DNA of the CDR3 is TGTGCCAGCAGCTTAGGACTGCGGGGGAGCCAAGAGACCCAGTACTTC. The gene calls are TRBV7-2 and TRBJ2-5; 7 nucleotides line up with TRBD2. V shed 1 base and J 1 base; nucleotides not matched to a gene: 6. From germline, CDR1 is SGHTA and CDR2 FQGNSA. The CDR3 is 16 residues long.

The gene calls are TRBV28 and TRBJ2-5; 7 nucleotides align to TRBD1. J lost 0 bases, V lost 4 bases, and 11 bases had no gene match. This CDR3 region has 17 residues. Looked up from germline, CDR1 is MDHEN and CDR2 is SYDVKM. For the CDR3, the DNA is TGTGCCAGCAGTTCTTACCTTGGACAGGCCAACCAAGAGACCCAGTACTTC. Its translation: CASSSYLGQANQETQYF. Looking up the rest from reference TRBV28 and TRBJ2-5 gives the full variable domain: DVKVTQSSRYLVKRTGEKVFLECVQDMDHENMFWYRQDPGLGLRLIYFSYDVKMKEKGDIPEGYSVSREKKERFSLILESASTNQTSMYLCASSSYLGQANQETQYFGPGTRLLVL.

The V gene is TRBV7-2, the J gene TRBJ1-1; TRBD1 is a possible D gene (5 bases). This CDR3 is 16 amino acids long. The germline V gene encodes CDR1 SGHTA and CDR2 FQGNSA. The V end was cut by 1 base, the J end by 4 bases, with 16 bases between. The CDR3 is CASSLGGWGGVTEAFF. For the CDR3, the DNA is TGTGCCAGCAGCTTAGGGGGTTGGGGGGGGGTCACTGAAGCTTTCTTT.

The V call is TRBV18, the J call TRBJ1-2, with 7 positions matching TRBD1. J was trimmed by 4 bases and V by 3 bases; bases with no gene match: 20. The CDR3 totals 19 residues. Germline V gene lookup returns CDR1 KGHSH and CDR2 LQKENI. CDR3 amino acids: CASSPRAADRRHLPYGYTF. CDR3 DNA: TGTGCCAGCTCACCCCGGGCGGCGGACAGGAGACACCTGCCCTATGGCTACACCTTC.

J is TRBJ2-5 and V is TRBV11-2; the match to TRBD2 covers 7 bases. V trimming: 3 bases; J trimming: 5 bases; junction bases outside the gene matches: 6. Germline assignment: CDR1 SGHAT and CDR2 FQNNGV. The CDR3 length is 14 residues. This CDR3 reads CASSLGGFRETQYF. Here the CDR3 DNA reads TGTGCCAGCAGCTTGGGGGGGTTTAGGGAGACCCAGTACTTC.

V usage is TRBV7-9 and J usage is TRBJ1-4; 10 positions match TRBD1. V was pared by 4 bases and J by 6 bases, with 8 bases of the junction left unmatched. This CDR3 has 16 amino acids. Germline values: CDR1 SEHNR, CDR2 FQNEAQ (reference sequence). Here the CDR3 DNA reads TGTGCCAGCAGCTCCTTAACCGGGACAGGGGATGAAAAACTGTTTTTT. Its translation is CASSSLTGTGDEKLFF.